A selection of T cell receptor beta chains follows, all from one sample in a study of control samples from healthy donors and cancer patients. TCRdb keeps only in-frame clones here, not all; method: immunoSEQ multiplex PCR. Here the sample spans 91,000 or so clones, just over 90% being singletons. Sequencing input: blood. These receptors originate from a woman aged 30 to 39 in good health. CDR3s include the opening cysteine and the closing phenylalanine or tryptophan. The order of the fields is V gene, clone size, D gene, J gene, CDR3 DNA, CDR3 protein. D genes are given only for firm matches. The size field is filled for only some rows; it gives once, few, many or a size class.

>TRBV24-1|NA|TRBD1|TRBJ2-2
TGTGCCACCAGCGGGACAGGGGGCGCAGTGACCGGGGAGCTGTTTTTT
CATSGTGGAVTGELFF
>TRBV6-5|NA|TRBD2|TRBJ2-1
TGTGCCAGCAGTTACTCGTTCGGGGGGGCTCCCAATGAGCAGTTCTTC
CASSYSFGGAPNEQFF
>TRBV7-8|NA|TRBD1|TRBJ2-7
TGTGCCAGCAGCGCCTTTGTAGGGACAGGGTTTTACGAGCAGTACTTC
CASSAFVGTGFYEQYF
>TRBV14|NA|NA|TRBJ2-7
TGTGCCAGCAGCCCGAGAGGGGTAGAAGAGCAGTACTTC
CASSPRGVEEQYF
>TRBV6-5|NA|TRBD1|TRBJ1-2
TGTGCCAGCAGTCCCACAGGGGACTATGGCTACACCTTC
CASSPTGDYGYTF
>TRBV30|NA|NA|TRBJ1-5
TGTGCCTGGAGTCGGTGGGAAACGGGGCCCCAGCATTTT
CAWSRWETGPQHF
>TRBV4-1|NA|TRBD1|TRBJ1-5
TGCGCCAGCAGCCAAGCCCTCCGGGACAGGGGAGAGCCCCAGCATTTT
CASSQALRDRGEPQHF
>TRBV10-1|NA|NA|TRBJ1-1
TGCGCCAGCAGTGAGCAGGGGAACACTGAAGCTTTCTTT
CASSEQGNTEAFF
>TRBV9|NA|NA|TRBJ2-2
TGTGCCAGCAGCGTAACGTCTAGCCAATATCCCGGGGAGCTGTTTTTT
CASSVTSSQYPGELFF
>TRBV28|NA|TRBD1|TRBJ2-6
TGTGCCAGCAGTTTCGGGACAGGGTCTGTCGGGGCCAACGTCCTGACTTTC
CASSFGTGSVGANVLTF
>TRBV7-9|NA|NA|TRBJ1-2
TGTGCCAGCAGCTTAGCCGTCGGGGGGGGAGGCGGCTACACCTTC
CASSLAVGGGGGYTF
>TRBV7-9|NA|NA|TRBJ2-2
TGTGCCAGCAGCGGGGCGACACACCAAGCGGACACCGGGGAGCTGTTTTTT
CASSGATHQADTGELFF
>TRBV27|once|NA|TRBJ1-3
TGTGCCAGCAGTGCCTCCGCAGCCCCTGGAAACACCATATATTTT
CASSASAAPGNTIYF
>TRBV3-1/TRBV3-2|NA|NA|TRBJ1-1
TGTGCCAGCAGCCAGGGTGGGGGAAGGATCACTGAAGCTTTCTTT
CASSQGGGRITEAFF
>TRBV9|NA|NA|TRBJ2-1
TGTGCCAGCAGCACCCTCGGGGGCCCCTACAATGAGCAGTTCTTC
CASSTLGGPYNEQFF
>TRBV7-8|once|TRBD2|TRBJ2-1
TGTGCCAGCAGCTTGGGTAGCGGGCGGAGCTCCTACAATGAGCAGTTCTTC
CASSLGSGRSSYNEQFF
>TRBV7-2|NA|NA|TRBJ2-7
TGTGCCAGCAGCTTAGGACCCGCCAGGACCTACGAGCAGTACTTC
CASSLGPARTYEQYF
>TRBV3-1/TRBV3-2|NA|TRBD1|TRBJ1-6
TGTGCCAGCAGCCAAGAGAGACAGGGCCTTTATAATTCACCCCTCCACTTT
CASSQERQGLYNSPLHF
>TRBV19|NA|TRBD1|TRBJ1-5
TGTGCCAGTAGTAGGGGAATGGGACAGGGGGACCAGCCCCAGCATTTT
CASSRGMGQGDQPQHF
>TRBV12-3/TRBV12-4|NA|NA|TRBJ1-1
TGTGCCAGCAGCTTGGACATGAACACTGAAGCTTTCTTT
CASSLDMNTEAFF
>TRBV19|NA|NA|TRBJ1-3
TGTGCCAGTAGCAACCGTCCTATCACCTCTGGAAACACCATATATTTT
CASSNRPITSGNTIYF
>TRBV7-9|NA|NA|TRBJ2-5
TGTGCCAGCAGCACCACCGGGACATTCGAGACCCAGTACTTC
CASSTTGTFETQYF
>TRBV19|few|NA|TRBJ1-5
TGTGCCAGTAGTATGGGGGACACGGTCTTTCAGCCCCAGCATTTT
CASSMGDTVFQPQHF
>TRBV28|NA|NA|TRBJ1-1
TGTGCCAGCAGTTTAGTGGCTGACACTGAAGCTTTCTTT
CASSLVADTEAFF
>TRBV10-3|NA|NA|TRBJ1-1
TGTGCCATCAGTGAGTCGGCGGAAGTCACTGAAGCTTTCTTT
CAISESAEVTEAFF
>TRBV6-5|NA|NA|TRBJ2-5
TGTGCCAGCACACTAGGCCCCCAAGAGACCCAGTACTTC
CASTLGPQETQYF
>TRBV18|NA|NA|TRBJ2-1
TGTGCCAGCTCGACGACAGGTTACAATGAGCAGTTCTTC
CASSTTGYNEQFF
>TRBV5-1|NA|TRBD1|TRBJ1-1
TGCGCCAGCAGCCAGGGGGGGGCGAGAAGGACTGAAGCTTTCTTT
CASSQGGARRTEAFF
>TRBV5-4|NA|NA|TRBJ2-1
TGTGCCAGCAGTCGTAGCGGTAGCTCCTACAATGAGCAGTTCTTC
CASSRSGSSYNEQFF
>TRBV11-2|once|NA|TRBJ1-5
TGTGCCAGCAGCTTAGATCGGCATAGCAATCAGCCCCAGCATTTT
CASSLDRHSNQPQHF
>TRBV5-7|NA|TRBD2|TRBJ2-1
TGTGCCAGCAGCTGCATCTGTTCTAGCGGGGTGAGATCCTACAATGAGCAGTTCTTC
CASSCICSSGVRSYNEQFF
>TRBV3-1/TRBV3-2|NA|NA|TRBJ1-2
TGTGCCAGCAGCCAAGTGGGAACGACAGCTAACTATGGCTACACCTTC
CASSQVGTTANYGYTF
>TRBV19|once|TRBD1|TRBJ1-1
TGTGCCAGTAGTGTGACAGGGATATCCACTGAAGCTTTCTTT
CASSVTGISTEAFF
>TRBV28|NA|NA|TRBJ1-6
TGTGCCAGCAGTTTAAAGGGTTCACCCCTCCACTTT
CASSLKGSPLHF
>TRBV5-1|NA|TRBD2|TRBJ2-2
TGCGCCAGCAGCTTCGGGAGGGCCTTCACCGGGGAGCTGTTTTTT
CASSFGRAFTGELFF
>TRBV27|NA|NA|TRBJ1-1
TGTGCCAGCAGTTTATACGCCCGTGGGCCTGGGGCGAACACTGAAGCTTTCTTT
CASSLYARGPGANTEAFF
>TRBV25-1|once|NA|TRBJ1-2
TGTGCCAGCAGTGAAGGAAAGGTCTCTTGGCTCAACTATGGCTACACCTTC
CASSEGKVSWLNYGYTF
>TRBV18|NA|NA|TRBJ1-2
TGTGCCAGCTCACCAGGGAAAAGCTATGGCTACACCTTC
CASSPGKSYGYTF
>TRBV6-5|NA|NA|TRBJ2-1
TGTGCCAGCACCGTACTTGGGGGCGCGTCGGGTGAGCAGTTCTTC
CASTVLGGASGEQFF
>TRBV28|NA|TRBD1|TRBJ2-2
TGTGCCAGCAAGGAACACGGACAGGGTGGATCCGGGGAGCTGTTTTTT
CASKEHGQGGSGELFF
>TRBV3-1/TRBV3-2|NA|NA|TRBJ1-6
TGTGCCAGCAGCCAAAGGGTCTCACCCCTCCACTTT
CASSQRVSPLHF
>TRBV7-6|once|NA|TRBJ1-1
TGTGCCAGCAGCTTTGGGACCTTCGGGGACACTGAAGCTTTCTTT
CASSFGTFGDTEAFF
>TRBV6-5|NA|TRBD2|TRBJ2-1
TGTGCCAGCAGTTACTCTGGACTAGCGGGAGACCCGGCGCAGTTCTTC
CASSYSGLAGDPAQFF
>TRBV3-1/TRBV3-2|NA|TRBD1|TRBJ2-4
TGTGCCAGCAGCCCTAGGACAGGGATTCAGTACTTC
CASSPRTGIQYF
>TRBV19|NA|NA|TRBJ2-2
TGTGCCAGTAGTACCCAGGGACGTGTGGGGGGCGGCGGGGAGCTGTTTTTT
CASSTQGRVGGGGELFF
>TRBV7-2|NA|TRBD1|TRBJ2-1
TGTGCCAGCAGCCGGGGGCAGGGGGCTTTGGATGAGCAGTTCTTC
CASSRGQGALDEQFF
>TRBV9|once|TRBD1|TRBJ2-3
TGTGCCAGCAGCGCCCGGGACAGATACACAGATACGCAGTATTTT
CASSARDRYTDTQYF
>TRBV9|NA|TRBD1|TRBJ1-1
TGTGCCAGCAGCGTTCAACCCGGGACAGGGGGGAACACTGAAGCTTTCTTT
CASSVQPGTGGNTEAFF
>TRBV19|NA|NA|TRBJ2-3
TGTGCCAGTAGTATAGGTTTGGCAGATACGCAGTATTTT
CASSIGLADTQYF
>TRBV4-2|once|TRBD2|TRBJ2-1
TGTGCCAGCAGCCAAGCAGAAACCGGGACTAGTAGGAACAATGAGCAGTTCTTC
CASSQAETGTSRNNEQFF
>TRBV5-1|NA|NA|TRBJ1-3
TGCGCCAGCAACCCGACCGCTGACTCTGGAAACACCATATATTTT
CASNPTADSGNTIYF
>TRBV7-3|NA|NA|TRBJ1-1
TGTGCCAGCAGCTTTGAATTTCTGAACACTGAAGCTTTCTTT
CASSFEFLNTEAFF
>TRBV7-9|NA|NA|TRBJ1-2
TGTGCCAGCAGCTTAGGATCTCCTGACTATGGCTACACCTTC
CASSLGSPDYGYTF
>TRBV6-2/TRBV6-3|once|TRBD2|TRBJ2-1
TGTGCCAGCAGTTATGGTACTAGCGGGATGAAGCAGTTCTTC
CASSYGTSGMKQFF
>TRBV5-1|NA|NA|TRBJ2-7
TGCGCCAGCAGCTCGACTACCACAGCCTACGAGCAGTACTTC
CASSSTTTAYEQYF